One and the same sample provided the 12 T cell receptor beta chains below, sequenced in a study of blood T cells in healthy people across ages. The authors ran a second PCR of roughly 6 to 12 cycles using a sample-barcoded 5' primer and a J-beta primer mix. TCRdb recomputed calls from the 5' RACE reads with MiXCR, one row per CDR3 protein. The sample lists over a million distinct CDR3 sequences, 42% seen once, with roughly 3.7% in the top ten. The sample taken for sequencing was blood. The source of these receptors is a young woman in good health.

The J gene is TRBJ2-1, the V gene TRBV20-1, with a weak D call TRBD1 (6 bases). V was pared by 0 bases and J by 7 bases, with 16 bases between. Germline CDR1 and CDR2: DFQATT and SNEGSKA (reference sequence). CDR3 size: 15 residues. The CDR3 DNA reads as TGCAGTGCTAGAGATTTAGTAGGAGGACAGAATGAGCAGTTCTTC. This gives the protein CSARDLVGGQNEQFF.

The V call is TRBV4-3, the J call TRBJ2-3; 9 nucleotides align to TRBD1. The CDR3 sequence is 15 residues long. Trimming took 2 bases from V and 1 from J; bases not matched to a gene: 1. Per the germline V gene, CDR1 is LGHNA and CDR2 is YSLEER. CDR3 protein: CASSQRDRGTDTQYF. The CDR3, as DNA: TGCGCCAGCAGCCAACGGGACAGGGGCACAGATACGCAGTATTTT.

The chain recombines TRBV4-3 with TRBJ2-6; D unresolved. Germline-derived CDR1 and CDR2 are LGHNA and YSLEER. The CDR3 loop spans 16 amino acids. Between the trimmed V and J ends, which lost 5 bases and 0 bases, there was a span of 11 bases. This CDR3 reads CASSIDGSSGANVLTF. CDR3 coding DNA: TGCGCCAGCAGCATCGACGGGTCCTCTGGGGCCAACGTCCTGACTTTC.

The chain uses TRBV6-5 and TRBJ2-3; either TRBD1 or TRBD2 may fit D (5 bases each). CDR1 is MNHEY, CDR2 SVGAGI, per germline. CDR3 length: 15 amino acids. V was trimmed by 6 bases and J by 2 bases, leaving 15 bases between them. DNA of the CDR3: TGTGCCAGCAGCTCGGGACCTATATCCACAGATACGCAGTATTTT. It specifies CASSSGPISTDTQYF.

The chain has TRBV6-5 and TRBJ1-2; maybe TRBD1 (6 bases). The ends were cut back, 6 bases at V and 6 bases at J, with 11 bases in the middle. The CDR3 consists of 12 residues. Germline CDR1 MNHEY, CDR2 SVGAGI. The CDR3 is CASRQGGNGYTF. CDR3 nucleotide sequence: TGTGCCAGCAGGCAAGGGGGGAATGGCTACACCTTC.

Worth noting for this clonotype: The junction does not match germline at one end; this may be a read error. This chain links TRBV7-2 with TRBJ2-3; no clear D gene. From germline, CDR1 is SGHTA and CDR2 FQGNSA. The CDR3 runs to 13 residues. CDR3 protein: CARSLEADSTQYF. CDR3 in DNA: TGTGCCCGCAGCTTAGAAGCAGATTCTACGCAGTATTTT.

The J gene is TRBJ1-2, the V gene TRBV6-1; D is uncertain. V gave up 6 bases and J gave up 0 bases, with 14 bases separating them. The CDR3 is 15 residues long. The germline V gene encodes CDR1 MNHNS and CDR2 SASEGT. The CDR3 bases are TGTGCCAGCAGGTCCGGGCTGCAAGCTAACTATGGCTACACCTTC. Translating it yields CASRSGLQANYGYTF.

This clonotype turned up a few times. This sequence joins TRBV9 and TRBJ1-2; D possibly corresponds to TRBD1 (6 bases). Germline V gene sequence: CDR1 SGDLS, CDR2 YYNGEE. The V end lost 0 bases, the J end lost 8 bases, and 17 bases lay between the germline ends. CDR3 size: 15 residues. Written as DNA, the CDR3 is TGTGCCAGCAGCGTAGTGGGACAAGTGAATGGGGGCTACACCTTC. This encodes CASSVVGQVNGGYTF.

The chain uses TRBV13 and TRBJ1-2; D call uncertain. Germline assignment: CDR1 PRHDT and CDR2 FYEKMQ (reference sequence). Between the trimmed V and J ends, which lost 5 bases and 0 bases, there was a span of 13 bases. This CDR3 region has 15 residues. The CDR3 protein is CASSPSEGANYGYTF. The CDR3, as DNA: TGTGCCAGCAGCCCTAGTGAGGGAGCTAACTATGGCTACACCTTC.

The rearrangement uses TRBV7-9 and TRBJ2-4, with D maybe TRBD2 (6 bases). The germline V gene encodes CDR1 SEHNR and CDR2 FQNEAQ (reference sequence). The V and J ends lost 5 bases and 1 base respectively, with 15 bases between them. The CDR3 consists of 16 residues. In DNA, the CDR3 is TGTGCCAGCAGCCCTAGACCCAGCGGGGCCAAAAACATTCAGTACTTC. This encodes CASSPRPSGAKNIQYF. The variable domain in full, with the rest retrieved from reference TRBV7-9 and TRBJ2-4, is DTGVSQNPRHKITKRGQNVTFRCDPISEHNRLYWYRQTLGQGPEFLTYFQNEAQLEKSRLLSDRFSAERPKGSFSTLEIQRTEQGDSAMYLCASSPRPSGAKNIQYFGAGTRLSVL.

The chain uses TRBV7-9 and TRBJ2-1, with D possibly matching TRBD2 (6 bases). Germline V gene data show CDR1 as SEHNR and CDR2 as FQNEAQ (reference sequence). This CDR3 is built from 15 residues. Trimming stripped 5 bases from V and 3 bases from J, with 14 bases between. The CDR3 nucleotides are TGTGCCAGCAGCCGGCCTGGCGGGGTCTACAATGAGCAGTTCTTC. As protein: CASSRPGGVYNEQFF.

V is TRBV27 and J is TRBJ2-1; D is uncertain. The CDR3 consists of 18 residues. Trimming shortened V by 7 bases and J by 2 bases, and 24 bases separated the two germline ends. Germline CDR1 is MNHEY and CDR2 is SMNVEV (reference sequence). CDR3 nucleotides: TGTGCCAGCATCAACCAGGAGCCACGAACTTTAGCCTACAATGAGCAGTTCTTC. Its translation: CASINQEPRTLAYNEQFF.